The rows below give T cell receptor beta chains drawn from one sample of a study of T cell responses to AZD1222 COVID-19 vaccine. Here immunoSEQ multiplex PCR was the method, and the copy in TCRdb shows in-frame clones only, minus some. Of more than 70,000 clones in the sample, around 90% were seen once. The sample was peripheral blood, taken on day 0 of AZD1222 vaccination. These receptors all come from an adult in good health. The CDR3 runs from the conserved cysteine through the conserved F or W. D genes are given only for firm matches. Clone size appears in some rows only: once, few, many, or a class for an expanded clone.

d_call,v_call,j_call,clone_size,cdr3_nt,cdr3_aa
NA,TRBV2,TRBJ2-2,NA,TGTGCCAGCAGTGTTTTGGACAGGAACACCGGGGAGCTGTTTTTT,CASSVLDRNTGELFF
NA,TRBV29-1,TRBJ2-3,NA,TGCAGCGTTATACCTAGGGGGGTTAGCACAGATACGCAGTATTTT,CSVIPRGVSTDTQYF
NA,TRBV12-3/TRBV12-4,TRBJ1-4,NA,TGTGCCAGCACCTTCGGGGGGGGAAAACTGTTTTTT,CASTFGGGKLFF
TRBD1,TRBV30,TRBJ1-6,NA,TGTGCCTGGAATACAGGGGGTACCTATAATTCACCCCTCCACTTT,CAWNTGGTYNSPLHF
NA,TRBV4-2,TRBJ1-4,NA,TGTGCCAGCAGCCATACCCACGACAGTACGGGGCATGAAAAACTGTTTTTT,CASSHTHDSTGHEKLFF
TRBD1,TRBV29-1,TRBJ1-2,NA,TGCAGCGTTAGAAACAGGGGTCCCGAACTGACAGCTAACTATGGCTACACCTTC,CSVRNRGPELTANYGYTF
TRBD1,TRBV6-2/TRBV6-3,TRBJ2-2,NA,TGTGCCAGCAGTCCCGGACAGGGATACACCGGGGAGCTGTTTTTT,CASSPGQGYTGELFF
NA,TRBV4-1,TRBJ1-4,NA,TGCGCCAGCAGCCTACAGGGTAATGAAAAACTGTTTTTT,CASSLQGNEKLFF
TRBD1,TRBV9,TRBJ1-4,NA,TGTGCCAGCAGCGTCCGGGACAGGGATAATGAAAAACTGTTTTTT,CASSVRDRDNEKLFF
NA,TRBV7-8,TRBJ2-4,NA,TGTGCCAGCGGACAAGCCGGGCCAAACATTCAGTACTTC,CASGQAGPNIQYF
TRBD1,TRBV11-3,TRBJ1-6,NA,TGTGCCAGCAGCCCCCTGACAGGGACGAATTCACCCCTCCACTTT,CASSPLTGTNSPLHF
NA,TRBV7-8,TRBJ2-2,once,TGTGCCAGCAGCTTTTGGGGAGAGCTGTTTTTT,CASSFWGELFF
NA,TRBV7-2,TRBJ1-5,NA,TGTGCCAGCAGCTTAGGAGGATTTTATGCGCCCCAGCATTTT,CASSLGGFYAPQHF
TRBD1,TRBV4-1,TRBJ1-1,once,TGCGCCAGCAGCCAACCAAACAGGGGCACTGAAGCTTTCTTT,CASSQPNRGTEAFF
NA,TRBV5-4,TRBJ2-7,NA,TGTGCCAGCAGCTTGGGCGCAAATCTCCGGGAGCAGTACTTC,CASSLGANLREQYF
NA,TRBV19,TRBJ1-1,once,TGTGCCAGTAGTAAAAATAGGGGCACTGAAGCTTTCTTT,CASSKNRGTEAFF
NA,TRBV13,TRBJ2-2,NA,TGTGCCAGCAGCTTAAGAGAAGGCGTAGGCACCGGGGAGCTGTTTTTT,CASSLREGVGTGELFF
TRBD2,TRBV27,TRBJ2-7,NA,TGTGCCAGCAGTTTGGCTAGCGGGGGGACCTACTACGAGCAGTACTTC,CASSLASGGTYYEQYF